This paragraph reports one T cell receptor beta chain. Its matching antigen is unknown. The CDR3 loop spans 14 amino acids. V was clipped by 6 bases and J by 7 bases, with 18 bases between them. Germline V gene data show CDR1 as KGHSH and CDR2 as LQKENI. The data belong to a study of cytomegalovirus exposure and HLA in healthy donors. With 60 Vbeta and 13 Jbeta primers, the PCR was carried out. The protocol was immunoSEQ multiplex PCR, while the TCRdb copy is restricted to in-frame clones and leaves out a portion. The repertoire consists of about 150,000 clones, with around 73% occurring once and the leading ten covering about 5.4%. Study-level results: When the data were analyzed later, several of the most significant clusters appeared to be linked to common viral pathogens. The study designated over 150 TCR beta chains cytomegalovirus-associated. Rare TCR sequences predominated, though certain public TCRs were found in many donors. Later analysis found that TCR beta chains associated with HLA were more clonally expanded than other, equally common chains.

The J gene is TRBJ1-2, the V gene TRBV18; TRBD1 might be the D (6 bases). The clonotype was recovered from a woman younger than 35 in good health and CMV-seropositive. Sequenced material: PBMCs. The CDR3 DNA reads as TGTGCCAGCTCTCCCTCCGGCCAGGGGAGTGGCTACACCTTC. It specifies CASSPSGQGSGYTF.